The sequence of this T cell receptor (beta chain) was determined in a study of cytomegalovirus exposure and HLA in healthy donors. Whole-study findings and limits: Investigators reported more than 150 TCR beta chains as tied to cytomegalovirus. Apart from CMV serostatus, no immune exposure information was available. Trimming of TCR beta V- and J-genes showed a link, identified in a later analysis, to a missense DCLRE1C variant.

The trim removed 5 bases at V and 1 base at J, leaving 6 bases unmatched. Germline V gene data show CDR1 as SNHLY and CDR2 as FYNNEI. The CDR3 runs 15 residues. In its sample, this clone was seen once. The antigen is not known. With 60 Vbeta and 13 Jbeta primers, the PCR was carried out. Profiling relied on immunoSEQ multiplex PCR, and the TCRdb table lists in-frame clones only, not all of them. Seen here are 100,000 to 150,000 clones, 75% to 90% observed once, and the top ten hold 1%. This TCR derives from a man aged 35-49 years in good health and CMV-seronegative. This chain joins TRBV2 and TRBJ1-1, with 8 bases lining up with TRBD1. The sample was PBMCs. CDR3 in amino acids: CASSRSGTGNTEAFF. The CDR3, as DNA: TGTGCCAGCAGTAGATCCGGGACAGGGAACACTGAAGCTTTCTTT.